These 17 T cell receptor beta chains share one sample of origin, sequenced in a study of T cells in Graves' hyperthyroidism and ophthalmopathy. It was RNA transcripts that yielded the amplified TCR beta CDR3 regions. Using the HTBI primer set, a first-round RT-PCR was run on the TCR CDR3. TCRdb re-analysed the multiplex PCR reads in MiXCR, keeping a single row per CDR3 protein. Of approximately 380,000 distinct CDR3 sequences listed, around an eighth were seen once; the top ten hold around 28%. The sample consisted of blood. These receptor sequences come from a man aged 45-65 years with Graves' ophthalmopathy.

The chain carries TRBV7-9 and TRBJ1-6; TRBD1 might be the D (5 bases). Trimming stripped 2 bases from V and 6 bases from J, with 8 bases between. Germline assignment: CDR1 SEHNR and CDR2 FQNEAQ (reference sequence). CDR3 length equals 14 residues. The DNA of the CDR3 is TGTGCCAGCAGCTTAATCGGGGGTAATTCACCCCTCCACTTT. It codes for CASSLIGGNSPLHF.

The chain has TRBV24-1 and TRBJ2-3; the D is unclear. V was shortened by 7 bases and J by 0 bases, with 7 bases between the two germline ends. In germline, CDR1 is KGHDR, CDR2 SFDVKD. The CDR3 is made up of 13 amino acids. CDR3: CATSPASTDTQYF. The CDR3 region has the DNA TGTGCCACCAGCCCCGCTAGCACAGATACGCAGTATTTT.

This clonotype was found many times. This chain connects TRBV12-3 or TRBV12-4 to TRBJ1-2; 8 positions match TRBD1. This CDR3 is built from 12 residues. V lost 10 bases, J lost 6 bases, and 7 bases stayed unmatched. The CDR3 DNA follows: TGTGCCACCCGACGGACAGGGAATGGCTACACCTTC. Translating gives CATRRTGNGYTF.

This clonotype was detected many times. CDR3 nucleotides: TGCAGTGCTAGAAACCTTAGGCGGACCCAAGAGACCCAGTACTTC. Its protein is CSARNLRRTQETQYF. V is TRBV20-1 and J is TRBJ2-5; D remains unclear. The germline V gene has CDR1 DFQATT and CDR2 SNEGSKA (reference sequence). The CDR3 loop spans 15 amino acids. Trimming pared 2 bases from V and 1 base from J, leaving 14 bases between.

In its sample, this clonotype was seen a few times. The J gene is TRBJ2-2, the V gene TRBV7-9; D is unclear. V lost 4 bases and J 5 bases, leaving 11 bases between the germline ends. Per germline, CDR1 SEHNR and CDR2 FQNEAQ (reference sequence). The CDR3 loop spans 14 amino acids. Here the CDR3 reads CASSSYGPTGELFF. The CDR3 region has the DNA TGTGCCAGCAGCTCCTACGGCCCGACCGGGGAGCTGTTTTTT.

This clonotype has just a few counts. The chain joins TRBV7-9 to TRBJ2-7; 9 bases map to TRBD2. This CDR3 has 16 residues. Germline lookup yields CDR1 SEHNR and CDR2 FQNEAQ (reference sequence). The ends lost 5 bases at V and 4 bases at J; junction bases unmatched: 12. The CDR3 here is CASSPGRGRASYEQYF. Written as DNA, the CDR3 is TGTGCCAGCAGCCCCGGCCGCGGGAGGGCCTCATACGAGCAGTACTTC.

The chain combines TRBV14 with TRBJ1-6, with D possibly TRBD1 on 6 matching bases. The CDR3 has 15 residues. Germline CDR1 reads SGHDN; CDR2 reads FVKESK. The ends were cut back, 4 bases at V and 9 bases at J, with 16 bases in the middle. Here the CDR3 DNA reads TGTGCCAGCAGCCCGGGGGGCTCCTATGCTTCACCCCTCCACTTT. This codes for CASSPGGSYASPLHF. The whole variable domain, filled in from reference TRBV14 and TRBJ1-6, reads EAGVTQFPSHSVIEKGQTVTLRCDPISGHDNLYWYRRVMGKEIKFLLHFVKESKQDESGMPNNRFLAERTGGTYSTLKVQPAELEDSGVYFCASSPGGSYASPLHFGNGTRLTVT.

The CDR3 DNA follows: TGTGCCAGCAGTGGCGGGACAGGGGGGCTCGGCTCCTACAATGAGCAGTTCTTC. Its translation is CASSGGTGGLGSYNEQFF. The chain uses TRBV9 and TRBJ2-1, with 11 bases identical to TRBD1. This CDR3 comprises 18 residues. The germline gives CDR1 SGDLS, CDR2 YYNGEE. V lost 5 bases and J lost 0; bases outside the gene matches: 10.

The chain is built from TRBV28 and TRBJ2-2, with D possibly TRBD1 on 6 matching bases. V was shortened by 6 bases and J by 5 bases, with 10 bases between the two germline ends. Germline V gives CDR1 MDHEN, CDR2 SYDVKM. The CDR3 is 13 residues long. The CDR3 loop is CASRSGVTGELFF. CDR3 nucleotide sequence: TGTGCCAGCAGGTCAGGGGTTACCGGGGAGCTGTTTTTT.

This chain joins TRBV19 and TRBJ2-7, with D hard to call. CDR3 size: 13 residues. V lost 6 bases and J 2 bases, leaving 11 bases between the germline ends. Germline V lookup: CDR1 LNHDA, CDR2 SQIVND (reference sequence). For the CDR3, the DNA is TGTGCCAGTAGCATACCGGGTACCTACGAGCAGTACTTC. It yields the protein CASSIPGTYEQYF.

About this clonotype itself: A much larger clone differs by one base, so this may be a read error. The chain recombines TRBV5-1 with TRBJ2-2; 12 bases map to TRBD1. J was trimmed by 7 bases and V by 0 bases; bases with no gene match: 4. Germline-derived CDR1 and CDR2 are SGHRS and YFSETQ. This CDR3 region has 16 residues. CDR3 loop: CASSLDGTGGYGELFF. Here the CDR3 DNA reads TGCGCCAGCAGCTTGGACGGGACAGGGGGCTACGGGGAGCTGTTTTTT.

This clonotype was recorded many times. The V gene is TRBV5-1, the J gene TRBJ2-5; 9 nucleotides align to TRBD2. Germline V gene sequence: CDR1 SGHRS, CDR2 YFSETQ. V gave up 2 bases and J gave up 0 bases; unmatched junction bases: 8. The CDR3 totals 17 residues. CDR3 residues: CASSFGTAGGNQETQYF. CDR3 in DNA: TGCGCCAGCAGCTTCGGTACGGCGGGAGGGAACCAAGAGACCCAGTACTTC.

The chain carries TRBV6-5 and TRBJ1-2; D ambiguous. The CDR3 sequence is 16 residues long. Germline-derived CDR1 and CDR2 are MNHEY and SVGAGI. V lost 2 bases and J lost 5, with 18 bases in between. The CDR3 protein is CASSYSSRTPGYGYTF. For the CDR3, the DNA is TGTGCCAGCAGTTACAGTAGCCGGACCCCTGGGTATGGCTACACCTTC.

This clonotype was seen only a few times. The chain carries TRBV19 and TRBJ2-5; the D is unclear. CDR3 length: 16 residues. The V gene's germline CDR1 is LNHDA and CDR2 SQIVND (reference sequence). The germline V and J ends were trimmed by 4 bases and 5 bases, with 20 bases remaining between them. CDR3 amino acids: CASSNLPGYSSETQYF. The CDR3 nucleotides are TGTGCCAGTAGTAATCTGCCAGGCTACAGTTCGGAGACCCAGTACTTC.

This clonotype has ten or more counts. The chain carries TRBV29-1 and TRBJ1-2; 7 bases are shared with TRBD1. Germline V gives CDR1 SQVTM, CDR2 ANQGSEA. J gave up 7 bases and V 6 bases, and 8 bases lay outside the gene matches. This CDR3 has 12 amino acids. The CDR3 loop is CSVATGRFGYTF. CDR3 DNA: TGCAGCGTGGCGACAGGGAGGTTTGGCTACACCTTC.

The chain joins TRBV19 to TRBJ2-2; D remains ambiguous. The CDR3 extends over 15 amino acids. Germline CDR1 is LNHDA and CDR2 is SQIVND (reference sequence). V gave up 7 bases and J gave up 4 bases, with 16 bases separating them. In DNA, the CDR3 is TGTGCCAGTATCAGGCCCAGCGCTTTCACCGGGGAGCTGTTTTTT. Protein sequence: CASIRPSAFTGELFF.

This clonotype was seen at least ten times. The chain uses TRBV29-1 and TRBJ1-2; D remains ambiguous. Trimming removed 0 bases at V and 3 bases at J, with 11 bases between. The germline V gene encodes CDR1 SQVTM and CDR2 ANQGSEA. The CDR3 consists of 14 residues. The CDR3 DNA reads TGCAGCGTTGAAGATCTCGGGTCCGACTATGGCTACACCTTC. Translated, it gives CSVEDLGSDYGYTF.